This T cell receptor (beta chain) was identified during a study of CD8 T cells in ankylosing spondylitis. This clonotype was detected a few times. The CDR3 runs 14 residues. J was trimmed by 0 bases and V by 0 bases; bases with no gene match: 0. In germline, CDR1 is SGHRS, CDR2 YFSETQ. Libraries for TCR beta were made by quantitative 5'-RACE with molecular barcodes. From the 5' RACE reads, TCRdb called clonotypes with MiXCR, one entry per CDR3 protein. The table records some 37,000 distinct CDR3 sequences, more than 15% of them present only once. Sequencing input: blood. The clonotype originates from a male donor with ankylosing spondylitis or in good health (not recorded which). The chain recombines TRBV5-1 with TRBJ2-7, with 7 bases matching TRBD1. In DNA form, the CDR3 reads TGCGCCAGCAGCTTGGGGGACAGCTCCTACGAGCAGTACTTC. Protein sequence: CASSLGDSSYEQYF.